This paragraph reports one T cell receptor beta chain. The antigen is unknown. This PCR relied on a set of 60 Vbeta primers and 13 Jbeta primers. The repertoire was sequenced with immunoSEQ multiplex PCR; TCRdb's copy has only in-frame clones and lacks some. This sample yields 130,000 to 150,000 clones, of which more than 70% are seen a single time; under 2% belongs to the top ten. This record comes from a study of cytomegalovirus exposure and HLA in healthy donors. Overall study results and limits: Reportedly, TCR beta sequences accurately predicted HLA-A and HLA-B alleles in most subjects.

CDR3 length: 14 amino acids. V was shortened by 0 bases and J by 0 bases, with 6 bases between the two germline ends. CDR1 and CDR2 (germline): LNHDA, SQIVND (reference sequence). The V gene is TRBV19, the J gene TRBJ2-7; no clear D. The TCR was taken from a woman between 40 and 50 years old in good health and CMV-seronegative. Material: PBMCs. CDR3 in DNA: TGTGCCAGTAGTATAGAACCGAGCTCCTACGAGCAGTACTTC. Translation gives CASSIEPSSYEQYF.